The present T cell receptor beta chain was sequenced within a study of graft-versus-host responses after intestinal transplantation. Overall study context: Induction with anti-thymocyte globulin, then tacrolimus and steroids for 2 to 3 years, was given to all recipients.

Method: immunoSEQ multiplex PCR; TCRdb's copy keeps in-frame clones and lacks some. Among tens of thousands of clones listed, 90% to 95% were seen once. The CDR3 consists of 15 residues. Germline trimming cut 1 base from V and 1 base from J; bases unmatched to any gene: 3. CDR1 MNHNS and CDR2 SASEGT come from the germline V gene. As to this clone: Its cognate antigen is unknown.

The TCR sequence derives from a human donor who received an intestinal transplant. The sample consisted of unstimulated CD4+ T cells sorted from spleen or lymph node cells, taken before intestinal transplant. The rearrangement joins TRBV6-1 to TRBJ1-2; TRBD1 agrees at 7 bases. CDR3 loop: CASSEGQGLNYGYTF. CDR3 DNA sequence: TGTGCCAGCAGTGAAGGACAGGGACTTAACTATGGCTACACCTTC.